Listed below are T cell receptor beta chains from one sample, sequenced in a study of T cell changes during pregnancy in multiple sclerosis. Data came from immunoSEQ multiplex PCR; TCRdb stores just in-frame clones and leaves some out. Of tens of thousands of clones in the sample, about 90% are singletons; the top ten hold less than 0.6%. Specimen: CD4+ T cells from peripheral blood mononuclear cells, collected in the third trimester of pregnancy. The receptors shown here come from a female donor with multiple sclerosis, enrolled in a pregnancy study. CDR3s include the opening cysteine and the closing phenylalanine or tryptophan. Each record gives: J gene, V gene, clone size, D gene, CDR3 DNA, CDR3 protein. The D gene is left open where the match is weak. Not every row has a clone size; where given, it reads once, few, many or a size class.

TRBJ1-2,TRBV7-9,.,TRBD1,TGTGCCAGCAGCTTAGAAGGGGGCGGTGGCTACACCTTC,CASSLEGGGGYTF
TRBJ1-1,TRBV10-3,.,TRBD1,TGTGCCATCAGGGAGACAGGGGACACTGAAGCTTTCTTT,CAIRETGDTEAFF
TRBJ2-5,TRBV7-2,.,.,TGTGCCAGCAGCTCCACGGGGTCCCAAGAGACCCAGTACTTC,CASSSTGSQETQYF
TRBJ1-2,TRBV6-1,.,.,TGTGCCAGCAGTGAGAGGGGCTACACCTTC,CASSERGYTF
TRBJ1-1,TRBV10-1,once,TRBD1,TGCGCCAGCAGTGACCCCTCGACAGGGAGGGCTTTCTTT,CASSDPSTGRAFF
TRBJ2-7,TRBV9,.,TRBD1,TGTGCCAGCAGCCCCAGACCCCCGGGACAGGGGGCTTACGAGCAGTACTTC,CASSPRPPGQGAYEQYF
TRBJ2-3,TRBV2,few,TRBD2,TGTGCCAGCAGTTCTAGCGGGGATAGCACAGATACGCAGTATTTT,CASSSSGDSTDTQYF
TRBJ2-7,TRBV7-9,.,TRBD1,TGTGCCAGCAGCCCCGATCAGGGGGCCTCCTACGAGCAGTACTTC,CASSPDQGASYEQYF
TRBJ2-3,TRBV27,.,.,TGTGCCAGCAGTGGTTCCGGACTGTCGGGAGATACGCAGTATTTT,CASSGSGLSGDTQYF
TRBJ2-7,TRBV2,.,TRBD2,TGTGCCAGCAATAGCGGGGGGACCTCCTACGAGCAGTACTTC,CASNSGGTSYEQYF
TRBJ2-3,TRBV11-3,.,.,TGTGCCAGCAGCTTAGGTTTAGCGGCTAGCACAGATACGCAGTATTTT,CASSLGLAASTDTQYF
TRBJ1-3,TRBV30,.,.,TGTGCCTGGAGTGTACGCGGCGGATTCTCTGGAAACACCATATATTTT,CAWSVRGGFSGNTIYF